The 4 T cell receptor beta chains presented below share a single source sample, sequenced in a study of blood T cell repertoires in COVID-19. The repertoire was sequenced with immunoSEQ multiplex PCR; TCRdb's copy has only in-frame clones and lacks some. This sample has 110,000 or so clones, with 75% to 90% found just once. The sequencing sample was made of peripheral blood. The receptors come from a human donor in a cohort sampled during active COVID-19.

This sequence joins TRBV7-2 and TRBJ1-2; TRBD1 matches 7 bases. Trimming at V came to 1 base and at J to 4 bases, leaving 12 bases not matched to a gene. The CDR3 length is 17 residues. CDR1 and CDR2 (germline): SGHTA, FQGNSA. The DNA for the CDR3 is TGTGCCAGCAGCTTAGACTCGACAGGGCCGGTCGGCTATGGCTACACCTTC. It yields the protein CASSLDSTGPVGYGYTF.

J is TRBJ2-3 and V is TRBV4-1, with D possibly being TRBD1 (7 bases). The CDR3 totals 16 residues. Trimming pared 1 base from V and 4 bases from J, leaving 15 bases between. In germline, CDR1 is MGHRA, CDR2 YSYEKL. CDR3 sequence reads: CASSQARGQGADTQYF. DNA of the CDR3: TGCGCCAGCAGCCAAGCCCGGGGGCAGGGGGCAGATACGCAGTATTTT.

This chain connects TRBV9 to TRBJ1-5; D may be TRBD1 (5 bases). The CDR3 spans 15 residues. V lost 4 bases and J 5 bases, leaving 16 bases between the germline ends. The V gene's germline CDR1 is SGDLS and CDR2 YYNGEE. The chain's CDR3 is CASSPHWGEDQPQHF. The CDR3 coding sequence is TGTGCCAGCAGCCCCCACTGGGGGGAAGATCAGCCCCAGCATTTT.

The sample holds one count of this clone. The V and J genes are TRBV5-1 and TRBJ2-5; TRBD1 matches at 8 bases. V trimming: 0 bases; J trimming: 3 bases; junction bases outside the gene matches: 1. The length of the CDR3 is 14 residues. In germline, CDR1 is SGHRS, CDR2 YFSETQ. The CDR3 loop reads CASSLDRGKETQYF. The DNA for the CDR3 is TGCGCCAGCAGCTTGGACAGGGGGAAAGAGACCCAGTACTTC.